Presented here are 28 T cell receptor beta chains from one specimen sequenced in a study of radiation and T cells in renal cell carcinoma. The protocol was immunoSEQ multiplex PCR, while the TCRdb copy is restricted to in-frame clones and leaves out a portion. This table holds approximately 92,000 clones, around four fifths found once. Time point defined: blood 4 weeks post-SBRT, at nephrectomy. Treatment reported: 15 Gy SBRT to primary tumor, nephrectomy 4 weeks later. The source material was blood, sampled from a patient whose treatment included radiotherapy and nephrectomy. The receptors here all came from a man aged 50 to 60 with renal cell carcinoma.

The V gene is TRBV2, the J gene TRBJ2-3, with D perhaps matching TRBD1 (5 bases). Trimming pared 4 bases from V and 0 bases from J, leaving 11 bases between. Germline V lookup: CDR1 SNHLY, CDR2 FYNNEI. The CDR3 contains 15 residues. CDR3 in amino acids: CASSGSGRSTDTQYF. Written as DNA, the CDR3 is TGTGCCAGCAGTGGTTCAGGGCGAAGCACAGATACGCAGTATTTT.

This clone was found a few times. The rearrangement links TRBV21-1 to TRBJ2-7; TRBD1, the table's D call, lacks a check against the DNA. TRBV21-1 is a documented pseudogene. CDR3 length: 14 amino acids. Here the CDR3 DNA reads TGTGCCAGCAGCTCGCAGGGTGACCGCTACGAGCAGTACTTC. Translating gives CASSSQGDRYEQYF.

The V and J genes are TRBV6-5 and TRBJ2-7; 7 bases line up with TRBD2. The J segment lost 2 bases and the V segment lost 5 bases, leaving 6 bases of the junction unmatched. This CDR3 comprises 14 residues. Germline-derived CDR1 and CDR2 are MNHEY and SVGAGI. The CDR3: CASSRLAEPYEQYF. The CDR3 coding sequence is TGTGCCAGCAGTCGTCTAGCGGAACCCTACGAGCAGTACTTC.

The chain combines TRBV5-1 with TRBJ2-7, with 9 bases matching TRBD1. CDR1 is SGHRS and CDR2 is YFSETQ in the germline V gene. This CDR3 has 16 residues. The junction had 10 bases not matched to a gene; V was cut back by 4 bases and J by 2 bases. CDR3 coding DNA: TGCGCCAGCAGCGCCTTACCGGGACAGGGCACCTACGAGCAGTACTTC. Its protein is CASSALPGQGTYEQYF. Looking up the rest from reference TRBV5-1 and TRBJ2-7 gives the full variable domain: KAGVTQTPRYLIKTRGQQVTLSCSPISGHRSVSWYQQTPGQGLQFLFEYFSETQRNKGNFPGRFSGRQFSNSRSEMNVSTLELGDSALYLCASSALPGQGTYEQYFGPGTRLTVT.

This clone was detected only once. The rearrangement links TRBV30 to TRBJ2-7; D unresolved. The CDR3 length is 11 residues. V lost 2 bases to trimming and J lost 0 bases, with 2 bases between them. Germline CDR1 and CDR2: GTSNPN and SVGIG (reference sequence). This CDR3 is CAWSISYEQYF. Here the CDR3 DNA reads TGTGCCTGGAGTATCTCCTACGAGCAGTACTTC.

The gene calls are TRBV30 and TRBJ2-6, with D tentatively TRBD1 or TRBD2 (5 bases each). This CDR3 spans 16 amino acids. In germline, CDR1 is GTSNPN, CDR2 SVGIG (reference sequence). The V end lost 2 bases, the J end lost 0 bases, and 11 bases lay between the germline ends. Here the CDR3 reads CAWSLGESSGANVLTF. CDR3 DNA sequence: TGTGCCTGGAGTCTGGGGGAAAGCTCTGGGGCCAACGTCCTGACTTTC.

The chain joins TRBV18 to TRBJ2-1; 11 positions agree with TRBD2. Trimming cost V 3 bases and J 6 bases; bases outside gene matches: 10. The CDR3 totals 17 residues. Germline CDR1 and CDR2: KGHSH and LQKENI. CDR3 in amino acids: CASSPSLLAGGPNEQFF. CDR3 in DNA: TGTGCCAGCTCACCTTCCCTTTTAGCGGGGGGGCCCAATGAGCAGTTCTTC.

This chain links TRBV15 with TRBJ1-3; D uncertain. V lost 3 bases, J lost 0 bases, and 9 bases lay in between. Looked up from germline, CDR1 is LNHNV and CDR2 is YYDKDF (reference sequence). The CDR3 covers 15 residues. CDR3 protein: CATSRDVGSGNTIYF. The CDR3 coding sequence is TGTGCCACCAGCAGGGACGTCGGCTCTGGAAACACCATATATTTT.

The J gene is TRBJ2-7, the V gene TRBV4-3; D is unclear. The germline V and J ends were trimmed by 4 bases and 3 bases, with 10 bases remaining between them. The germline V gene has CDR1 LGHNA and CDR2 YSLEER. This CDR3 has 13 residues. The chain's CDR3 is CASSRNLLYEQYF. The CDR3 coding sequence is TGCGCCAGCAGCCGTAATCTACTCTACGAGCAGTACTTC.

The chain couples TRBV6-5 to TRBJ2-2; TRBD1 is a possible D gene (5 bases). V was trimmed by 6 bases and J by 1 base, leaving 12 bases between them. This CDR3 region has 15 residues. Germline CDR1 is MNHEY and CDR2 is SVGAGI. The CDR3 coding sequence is TGTGCCAGCAGGCAGGGAATTGGGAACACCGGGGAGCTGTTTTTT. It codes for CASRQGIGNTGELFF.

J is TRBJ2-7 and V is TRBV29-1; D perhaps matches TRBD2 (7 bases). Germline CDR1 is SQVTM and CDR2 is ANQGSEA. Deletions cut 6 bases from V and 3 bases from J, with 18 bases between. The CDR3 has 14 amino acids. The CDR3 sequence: CSVGQQGGVYEQYF. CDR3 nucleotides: TGCAGCGTCGGACAACAGGGAGGGGTCTACGAGCAGTACTTC.

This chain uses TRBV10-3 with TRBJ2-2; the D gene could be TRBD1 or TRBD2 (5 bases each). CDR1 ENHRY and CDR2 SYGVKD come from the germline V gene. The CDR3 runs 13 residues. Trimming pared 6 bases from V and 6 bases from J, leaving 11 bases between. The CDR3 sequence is CAIRQWDAGELFF. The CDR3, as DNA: TGTGCCATCAGGCAATGGGACGCCGGGGAGCTGTTTTTT.

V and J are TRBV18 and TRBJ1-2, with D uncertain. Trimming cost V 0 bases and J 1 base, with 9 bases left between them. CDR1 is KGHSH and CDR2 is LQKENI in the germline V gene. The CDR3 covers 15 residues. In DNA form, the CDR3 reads TGTGCCAGCTCACCACCGGGTTCACGTAACTATGGCTACACCTTC. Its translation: CASSPPGSRNYGYTF.

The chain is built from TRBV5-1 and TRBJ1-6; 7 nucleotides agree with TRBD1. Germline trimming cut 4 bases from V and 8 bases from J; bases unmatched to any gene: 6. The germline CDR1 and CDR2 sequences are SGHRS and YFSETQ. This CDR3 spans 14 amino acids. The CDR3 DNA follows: TGCGCCAGCAGCGCGGGACAGACCCATTCACCCCTCCACTTT. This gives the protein CASSAGQTHSPLHF.

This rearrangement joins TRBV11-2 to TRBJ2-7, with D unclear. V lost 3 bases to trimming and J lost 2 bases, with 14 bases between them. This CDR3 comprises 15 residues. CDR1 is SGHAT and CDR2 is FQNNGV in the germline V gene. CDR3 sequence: CASSLGFVRPYEQYF. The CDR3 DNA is TGTGCCAGCAGCTTGGGTTTTGTGAGGCCCTACGAGCAGTACTTC. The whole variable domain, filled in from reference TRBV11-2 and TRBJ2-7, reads EAGVAQSPRYKIIEKRQSVAFWCNPISGHATLYWYQQILGQGPKLLIQFQNNGVVDDSQLPKDRFSAERLKGVDSTLKIQPAKLEDSAVYLCASSLGFVRPYEQYFGPGTRLTVT.

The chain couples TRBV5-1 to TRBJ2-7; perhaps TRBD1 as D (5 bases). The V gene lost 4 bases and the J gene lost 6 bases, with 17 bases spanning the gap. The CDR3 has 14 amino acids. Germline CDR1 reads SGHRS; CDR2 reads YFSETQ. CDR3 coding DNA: TGCGCCAGCAGCCCCACGACAGACTCCACCGAGCAGTACTTC. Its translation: CASSPTTDSTEQYF.

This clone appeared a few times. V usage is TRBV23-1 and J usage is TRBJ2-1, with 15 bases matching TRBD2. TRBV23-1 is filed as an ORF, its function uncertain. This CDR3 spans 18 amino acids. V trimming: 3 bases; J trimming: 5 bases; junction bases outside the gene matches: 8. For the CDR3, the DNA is TGCGCCAGCAGTCACCTCGGACTAGCGGGAGGGCCAAACAATGAGCAGTTCTTC. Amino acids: CASSHLGLAGGPNNEQFF.

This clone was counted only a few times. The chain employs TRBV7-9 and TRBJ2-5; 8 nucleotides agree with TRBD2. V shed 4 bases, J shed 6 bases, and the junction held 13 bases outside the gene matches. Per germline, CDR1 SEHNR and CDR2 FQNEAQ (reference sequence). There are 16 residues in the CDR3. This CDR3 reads CASSSRLGLATKTQYF. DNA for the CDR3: TGTGCCAGCAGCTCACGGCTCGGACTAGCCACGAAGACCCAGTACTTC.

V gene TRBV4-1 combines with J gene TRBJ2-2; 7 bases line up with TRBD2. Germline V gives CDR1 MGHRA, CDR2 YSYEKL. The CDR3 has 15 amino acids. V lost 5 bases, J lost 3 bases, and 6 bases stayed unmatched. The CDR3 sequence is CASSIRAGDTGELFF. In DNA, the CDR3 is TGCGCCAGCAGCATCAGGGCGGGAGACACCGGGGAGCTGTTTTTT.

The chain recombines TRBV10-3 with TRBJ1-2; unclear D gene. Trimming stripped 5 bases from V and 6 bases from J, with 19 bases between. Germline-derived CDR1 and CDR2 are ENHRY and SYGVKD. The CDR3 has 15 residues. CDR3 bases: TGTGCCATCAGTACCCAACCTGGGGAGTATAATGGCTACACCTTC. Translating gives CAISTQPGEYNGYTF.

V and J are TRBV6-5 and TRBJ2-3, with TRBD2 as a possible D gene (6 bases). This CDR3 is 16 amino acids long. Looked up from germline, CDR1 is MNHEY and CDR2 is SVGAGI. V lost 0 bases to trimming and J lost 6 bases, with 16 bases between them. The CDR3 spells CASSYSISGTWDTQYF. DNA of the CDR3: TGTGCCAGCAGTTACTCGATTAGCGGTACTTGGGATACGCAGTATTTT.

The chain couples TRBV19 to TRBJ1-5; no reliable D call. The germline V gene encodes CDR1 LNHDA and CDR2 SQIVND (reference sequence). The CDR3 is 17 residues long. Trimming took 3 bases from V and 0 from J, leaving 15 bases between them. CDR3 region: CASSMKREYYSNQPQHF. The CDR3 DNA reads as TGTGCCAGTAGTATGAAGAGGGAATATTATAGCAATCAGCCCCAGCATTTT. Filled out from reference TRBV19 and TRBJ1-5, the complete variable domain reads DGGITQSPKYLFRKEGQNVTLSCEQNLNHDAMYWYRQDPGQGLRLIYYSQIVNDFQKGDIAEGYSVSREKKESFPLTVTSAQKNPTAFYLCASSMKREYYSNQPQHFGDGTRLSIL.

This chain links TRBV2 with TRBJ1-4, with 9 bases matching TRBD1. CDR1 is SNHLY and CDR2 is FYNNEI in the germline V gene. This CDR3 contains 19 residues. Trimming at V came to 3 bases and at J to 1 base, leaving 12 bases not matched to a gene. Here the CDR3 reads CASSDRGTGLEKTNEKLFF. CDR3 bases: TGTGCCAGCAGTGACAGGGGGACAGGGTTGGAAAAAACTAATGAAAAACTGTTTTTT.

Written as DNA, the CDR3 is TGTGCCATCAGTCCCGGGACAGGGACCACTAACTATGGCTACACCTTC. It is translated as CAISPGTGTTNYGYTF. The J gene is TRBJ1-2, the V gene TRBV10-3; 9 positions match TRBD1. V trimming: 5 bases; J trimming: 0 bases; junction bases outside the gene matches: 7. This CDR3 contains 16 residues. Germline V lookup: CDR1 ENHRY, CDR2 SYGVKD.

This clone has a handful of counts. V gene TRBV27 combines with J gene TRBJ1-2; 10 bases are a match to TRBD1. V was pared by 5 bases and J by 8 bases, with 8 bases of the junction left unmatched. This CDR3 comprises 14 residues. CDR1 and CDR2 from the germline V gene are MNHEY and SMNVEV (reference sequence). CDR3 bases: TGTGCCAGCAGTCGCGGGACAGGGGACATCGGCTACACCTTC. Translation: CASSRGTGDIGYTF.

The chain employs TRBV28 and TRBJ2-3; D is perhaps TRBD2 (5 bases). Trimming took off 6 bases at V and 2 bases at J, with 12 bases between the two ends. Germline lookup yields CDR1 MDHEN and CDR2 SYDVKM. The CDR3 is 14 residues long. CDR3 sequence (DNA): TGTGCCAGCAGCCGCAGCGGCAACACAGATACGCAGTATTTT. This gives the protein CASSRSGNTDTQYF.

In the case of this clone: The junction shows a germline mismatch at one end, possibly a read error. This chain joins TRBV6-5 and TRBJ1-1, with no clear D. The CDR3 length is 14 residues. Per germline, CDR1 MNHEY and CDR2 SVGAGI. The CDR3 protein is CASNYSQLNTEAFF. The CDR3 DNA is TGTGCCAGCAATTACAGCCAATTGAACACTGAAGCTTTCTTT.

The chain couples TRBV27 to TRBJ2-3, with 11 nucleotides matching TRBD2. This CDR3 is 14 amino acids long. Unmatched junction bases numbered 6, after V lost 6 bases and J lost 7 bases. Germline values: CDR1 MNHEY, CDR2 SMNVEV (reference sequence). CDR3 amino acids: CASRLAGDGNTQYF. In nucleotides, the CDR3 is TGTGCCAGCAGACTAGCGGGAGACGGAAATACGCAGTATTTT.